This entry features one T cell receptor beta chain sequence. Original handling: Estimates of nucleated cell counts were drawn from the amplification of reference gene primers. The data were produced by immunoSEQ multiplex PCR, yet TCRdb's version contains in-frame clones alone and is incomplete. V and J calls and clone size follow that table, whereas D and trimming were derived from the DNA. The table lists some 140,000 clones, 78% of them singletons. The data were obtained in a study of blood T cell repertoires in COVID-19. About the research overall: The United States, Italy and Spain supplied acute and convalescent COVID-19 samples. PBMCs, B-cell-depleted T cells, or T cells were the source of the cDNA or gDNA that made up the material.

There are 15 residues in the CDR3. The junction had 7 bases not matched to a gene; V was cut back by 1 base and J by 7 bases. Germline CDR1 is SGHRS and CDR2 is YFSETQ. This chain connects TRBV5-1 to TRBJ2-1; 8 nucleotides line up with TRBD2. The source material was peripheral blood. This clonotype originated in a man aged 55-75 years who had recovered from COVID-19. CDR3: CASSLYSGRLNEQFF. The CDR3 nucleotides are TGCGCCAGCAGCTTGTACAGCGGGAGATTAAATGAGCAGTTCTTC.